A single sample gave rise to the 27 T cell receptor beta chains below, sequenced in a study of regulatory T cells in long-lasting Graves disease listed by TCRdb under 2021. In the paper's terms, the time point label means: persistent/refractory GD, antithyroid drugs over 5 years with positive TRAb. For both TCR sequencing and RNA sequencing, RNA was extracted from PBMCs using TRIzol. The library was made by multiplex PCR. The sample was run on an Illumina HiSeq 4000. TCR beta libraries were built with iRepertoire HTBI primers and Arm-PCR amplification of CDR3 regions. The raw public data were reprocessed by TCRdb itself: fastp quality trimming at Q25, MiXCR clonotype calling, in-frame beta chains only. Entries are consolidated by CDR3 protein sequence, retaining the most common genes and DNA. Within this sample are more than 300,000 distinct CDR3 sequences, with roughly 24% of them counted one time only. The ten largest clones represent approximately 28% of the sample.

Specimen: peripheral blood mononuclear cells (PBMCs), collected when the disease was refractory, from a patient treated with antithyroid drugs. The receptors were sampled from a middle-aged woman with Graves disease. Donor details come from another sample of the same person, matched by shared clones.

This clonotype was observed at least ten times. V usage is TRBV28 and J usage is TRBJ2-5; tentative D call: TRBD2 (6 bases). CDR1 MDHEN and CDR2 SYDVKM come from the germline V gene. Trimming stripped 6 bases from V and 2 bases from J, with 16 bases between. The CDR3 sequence is 15 residues long. This chain's CDR3 is CASRSRGRGQETQYF. The CDR3 DNA reads as TGTGCCAGCAGGTCCAGAGGCCGGGGGCAAGAGACCCAGTACTTC.

The J gene is TRBJ2-1, the V gene TRBV28; 8 bases are shared with TRBD2. The V segment lost 5 bases and the J segment 2 bases; nucleotides outside the gene matches: 11. This CDR3 spans 17 amino acids. CDR1 is MDHEN and CDR2 is SYDVKM in the germline V gene. As DNA, the CDR3 is TGTGCCAGCAGTCCCGCCGCAACTAGCGGCCCCTACAATGAGCAGTTCTTC. Translating gives CASSPAATSGPYNEQFF. The full variable domain, rest sourced from reference TRBV28 and TRBJ2-1, is DVKVTQSSRYLVKRTGEKVFLECVQDMDHENMFWYRQDPGLGLRLIYFSYDVKMKEKGDIPEGYSVSREKKERFSLILESASTNQTSMYLCASSPAATSGPYNEQFFGPGTRLTVL.

The table lists this clonotype with many counts. The chain links TRBV12-3 or TRBV12-4 to TRBJ2-2; perhaps TRBD1 as D (5 bases). V shed 6 bases and J shed 3 bases, with 17 bases lying between them. The CDR3 has 16 amino acids. The CDR3 coding sequence is TGTGCCAGCAGCCCCTGGGGCACAATGGACACCGGGGAGCTGTTTTTT. This translates into CASSPWGTMDTGELFF.

J is TRBJ2-7 and V is TRBV5-1; 7 nucleotides agree with TRBD2. Germline V gene lookup returns CDR1 SGHRS and CDR2 YFSETQ. The length of the CDR3 is 13 residues. The junction had 7 bases not matched to a gene; V was cut back by 8 bases and J by 2 bases. The CDR3 spells CASRAGSTYEQYF. The CDR3 DNA reads TGCGCCAGTAGAGCGGGAAGCACCTACGAGCAGTACTTC.

This clonotype was observed many times. The genes are TRBV5-1 and TRBJ2-7; the match to TRBD1 covers 11 bases. Germline loops: CDR1 SGHRS, CDR2 YFSETQ. The CDR3 has 14 amino acids. Germline trimming cut 1 base from V and 5 bases from J; bases unmatched to any gene: 2. Here the CDR3 reads CASSLTGQGDEQYF. The CDR3 nucleotides read TGCGCCAGCAGCTTGACGGGACAGGGGGACGAGCAGTACTTC.

This clonotype was found many times. This chain joins TRBV28 and TRBJ1-2; D is unclear. The V and J ends lost 2 bases and 5 bases respectively, with 9 bases between them. This CDR3 contains 13 residues. Germline CDR1 is MDHEN and CDR2 is SYDVKM. The CDR3 here is CASSLLGHYGYTF. CDR3 DNA: TGTGCCAGCAGTTTACTCGGGCATTATGGCTACACCTTC.

This clonotype was detected many times. The V call is TRBV10-1, the J call TRBJ2-7; 7 bases match TRBD1. From germline, CDR1 is WNHNN and CDR2 SYGVQD (reference sequence). CDR3 length: 13 amino acids. J lost 6 bases, V lost 9 bases, and 11 bases had no gene match. CDR3 coding DNA: TGCGCCAGGAGACAGGGCCGCTATCGCGAGCAGTACTTC. It yields the protein CARRQGRYREQYF.

The gene calls are TRBV2 and TRBJ2-7; 9 positions match TRBD2. The CDR3 covers 15 residues. Germline CDR1 and CDR2: SNHLY and FYNNEI. J lost 0 bases, V lost 5 bases, and 5 bases had no gene match. CDR3 sequence reads: CASSREREVSYEQYF. In DNA, the CDR3 is TGTGCCAGCAGTCGAGAGCGGGAGGTCTCCTACGAGCAGTACTTC.

Many counts were recorded for this clonotype. The chain employs TRBV28 and TRBJ1-1; D is possibly TRBD1 (5 bases). The germline gives CDR1 MDHEN, CDR2 SYDVKM. The CDR3 covers 13 residues. Trimming took 8 bases from V and 4 from J, leaving 14 bases between them. The CDR3 DNA is TGTGCCAGCCGGACCCCTGGGGGCACTGAAGCTTTCTTT. Amino acid sequence: CASRTPGGTEAFF.

This clonotype came up a few times. J is TRBJ2-2 and V is TRBV2; a possible D gene is TRBD2 (6 bases). Germline V gene data show CDR1 as SNHLY and CDR2 as FYNNEI. The CDR3 sequence is 15 residues long. V gave up 7 bases and J gave up 2 bases, with 14 bases separating them. The CDR3 region has the DNA TGTGCCAGCATAAGCGCGGGATATAACACCGGGGAGCTGTTTTTT. Translating it yields CASISAGYNTGELFF.

V gene TRBV28 combines with J gene TRBJ2-3, with 8 bases identical to TRBD2. The germline CDR1 and CDR2 sequences are MDHEN and SYDVKM. The V segment lost 4 bases and the J segment 8 bases; nucleotides outside the gene matches: 14. This CDR3 has 16 amino acids. The DNA of the CDR3 is TGTGCCAGCAGTTCCCCCGCCCCAACTAGCGGCCCTACGCAGTATTTT. It specifies CASSSPAPTSGPTQYF.

Many counts were recorded for this clonotype. Lacking the conserved final phenylalanine or tryptophan, this CDR3 likely reflects a read error. This sequence joins TRBV28 and TRBJ1-1; perhaps TRBD1 as D (5 bases). The V gene lost 6 bases and the J gene lost 4 bases, with 15 bases spanning the gap. Germline values: CDR1 MDHEN, CDR2 SYDVKM. This CDR3 contains 14 residues. The chain's CDR3 is CASRSRVKGTEAFL. The CDR3 DNA reads TGTGCCAGCAGGAGCAGGGTGAAGGGCACTGAAGCTTTCCTT.

The J gene is TRBJ2-7, the V gene TRBV5-1; 7 nucleotides agree with TRBD1. Germline assignment: CDR1 SGHRS and CDR2 YFSETQ. The CDR3 loop spans 15 amino acids. Trimming took 3 bases from V and 0 from J; bases not matched to a gene: 6. CDR3 loop: CASSSRTGYSYEQYF. The CDR3 bases are TGCGCCAGCAGCTCCCGGACAGGCTACTCCTACGAGCAGTACTTC.

This chain joins TRBV10-3 and TRBJ1-2, with 8 bases lining up with TRBD1. CDR3 length equals 17 residues. CDR1 and CDR2 from the germline V gene are ENHRY and SYGVKD. V gave up 0 bases and J gave up 3 bases; unmatched junction bases: 9. Here the CDR3 reads CAISESRRADRDYGYTF. As DNA, the CDR3 is TGTGCCATCAGTGAGTCTAGGCGAGCGGACAGGGACTATGGCTACACCTTC.

This clonotype was counted at least ten times. This chain joins TRBV2 and TRBJ1-1, with D possibly being TRBD1 (5 bases). Germline assignment: CDR1 SNHLY and CDR2 FYNNEI. The V and J ends lost 5 bases and 1 base respectively, with 14 bases between them. This CDR3 has 15 amino acids. The CDR3 DNA reads TGTGCCAGCAGTCCATTGGGACCTCGGAACACTGAAGCTTTCTTT. Translated, it gives CASSPLGPRNTEAFF.

Concerning this clonotype: An end of the junction differs from the germline gene, which may be a read error. The chain combines TRBV7-7 with TRBJ2-2; no definite D call. In germline, CDR1 is SSHAT, CDR2 FNYEAQ (reference sequence). This CDR3 spans 14 amino acids. The CDR3 coding sequence is TGTGCTAGCAGCTTGACCGACGGTCCCGGGGAGCTGTTTTTT. Translating gives CASSLTDGPGELFF.

Ten or more counts support this clonotype. V and J are TRBV28 and TRBJ1-5; possible D gene TRBD1, 5 bases. CDR1 is MDHEN and CDR2 is SYDVKM in the germline V gene. V was pared by 2 bases and J by 4 bases, with 9 bases between. The CDR3 has 14 residues. The CDR3 reads CASSLAGRNQPQHF. For the CDR3, the DNA is TGTGCCAGCAGTTTAGCAGGGCGGAATCAGCCCCAGCATTTT.

This clonotype was counted only a few times. The genes are TRBV12-3 or TRBV12-4 and TRBJ1-3; TRBD1 agrees at 9 bases. CDR3 length equals 17 residues. The trim removed 1 base at V and 2 bases at J, leaving 6 bases unmatched. The CDR3 region has the DNA TGTGCCAGCAGTTTAGGAGGGGACAGGGCACCTGGAAACACCATATATTTT. It yields the protein CASSLGGDRAPGNTIYF.

CDR3 amino acids: CASSRGLIRYEQYF. CDR3 sequence (DNA): TGTGCCAGCAGCCGGGGACTAATCCGCTACGAGCAGTACTTC. This chain connects TRBV2 to TRBJ2-7; 7 positions match TRBD2. V shed 6 bases, J shed 3 bases, and the junction held 8 bases outside the gene matches. Germline CDR1 SNHLY, CDR2 FYNNEI. The CDR3 length is 14 residues.

In its sample, this clonotype was seen many times. This sequence joins TRBV6-2 or TRBV6-3 and TRBJ2-5; no clear D gene. The CDR3 runs to 12 residues. CDR1 MNHEY and CDR2 SVGEGT come from the germline V gene. The V end lost 5 bases, the J end lost 5 bases, and 9 bases lay between the germline ends. The CDR3 region has the DNA TGTGCCAGCAGTGTGTACAAGGAGACCCAGTACTTC. Residues: CASSVYKETQYF.

This clonotype was seen ten or more times. The rearrangement links TRBV28 to TRBJ2-2, with unresolved D. Trimming took off 5 bases at V and 9 bases at J, with 10 bases between the two ends. Germline CDR1 MDHEN, CDR2 SYDVKM. The CDR3 runs to 12 residues. The CDR3 coding sequence is TGTGCCAGCAGTCCCATTGACAGGGAGCTGTTTTTT. Amino acid sequence: CASSPIDRELFF.

This clonotype was counted between two and nine times. The chain carries TRBV7-9 and TRBJ1-1; 9 nucleotides line up with TRBD1. The CDR3 is made up of 16 amino acids. Germline V lookup: CDR1 SEHNR, CDR2 FQNEAQ (reference sequence). The trim removed 6 bases at V and 2 bases at J, leaving 10 bases unmatched. Written as DNA, the CDR3 is TGTGCCAGCAGTTATGGACAGGGGTTTACAAACACTGAAGCTTTCTTT. It translates to CASSYGQGFTNTEAFF.

This clonotype was detected many times. This chain links TRBV28 with TRBJ2-4; 9 nucleotides agree with TRBD1. Germline V lookup: CDR1 MDHEN, CDR2 SYDVKM. This CDR3 has 13 residues. The V segment lost 8 bases and the J segment 3 bases; nucleotides outside the gene matches: 2. The CDR3 reads CASRDRDKNIQYF. The CDR3, as DNA: TGTGCCAGCCGGGACAGGGACAAAAACATTCAGTACTTC.

As for this clonotype: The junction departs from germline at one end; a sequencing error may be responsible. This rearrangement joins TRBV5-8 to TRBJ1-1; the match to TRBD1 covers 8 bases. Germline V gene lookup returns CDR1 SGHTS and CDR2 YDEGEE. The CDR3 length is 15 residues. CDR3 sequence reads: CASSLIPRGRTEASF. The CDR3 coding sequence is TGTGCCAGCAGCTTGATCCCCAGGGGGCGAACTGAAGCTTCCTTT. Supplemented by reference TRBV5-8 and TRBJ1-1, the full variable domain reads EAGVTQSPTHLIKTRGQQATLRCSPISGHTSVYWYQQALGLGLQFLLWYDEGEERNRGNFPPRFSGRQFPNYSSELNVNALELEDSALYLCASSLIPRGRTEASFGQGTRLTVV.

At least ten counts were recorded for this clonotype. This rearrangement joins TRBV28 to TRBJ1-5; D gene uncertain. This CDR3 has 12 amino acids. V was trimmed by 5 bases and J by 10 bases, leaving 12 bases between them. Germline CDR1 is MDHEN and CDR2 is SYDVKM. CDR3 sequence: CASSLAVRPQHF. DNA of the CDR3: TGTGCCAGCAGTCTAGCTGTCAGACCCCAGCATTTT.

This clonotype was detected ten times or more. The CDR3 bases are TGTGCCAGCAGTCTCCAAGGGGGCGCTGGCTACACCTTC. Translated, it gives CASSLQGGAGYTF. The rearrangement links TRBV28 to TRBJ1-2; 7 positions agree with TRBD1. Looked up from germline, CDR1 is MDHEN and CDR2 is SYDVKM. This CDR3 is built from 13 residues. V trimming: 5 bases; J trimming: 7 bases; junction bases outside the gene matches: 7.

This clonotype has ten or more counts. The genes are TRBV6-1 and TRBJ2-7, with 8 bases aligning to TRBD2. The CDR3 has 15 residues. V lost 10 bases and J lost 4; bases outside the gene matches: 15. Germline values: CDR1 MNHNS, CDR2 SASEGT. DNA of the CDR3: TGTGCCACGACGGTATCCTTAGCGGGGTTTTACGAGCAGTACTTC. This gives the protein CATTVSLAGFYEQYF.